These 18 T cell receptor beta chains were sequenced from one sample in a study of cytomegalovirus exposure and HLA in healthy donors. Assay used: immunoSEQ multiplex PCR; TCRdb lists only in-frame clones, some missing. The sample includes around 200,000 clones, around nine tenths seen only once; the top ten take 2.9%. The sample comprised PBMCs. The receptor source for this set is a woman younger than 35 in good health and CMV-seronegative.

CDR3 coding DNA: TGTGCCAGCAGTTACACGGGACAAGACTATGGCTACACCTTC. Its protein product is CASSYTGQDYGYTF. J is TRBJ1-2 and V is TRBV6-5; TRBD1 is a possible D gene (6 bases). V dropped 2 bases and J dropped 3 bases, with 10 bases sitting between them. The length of the CDR3 is 14 residues. From germline, CDR1 is MNHEY and CDR2 SVGAGI.

CDR3 nucleotide sequence: TGTGCCAGCAGTGGCGGGAACTCCTACGAGCAGTACTTC. It encodes CASSGGNSYEQYF. The genes are TRBV6-1 and TRBJ2-7, with TRBD2 as a possible D gene (6 bases). Trimming took 4 bases from V and 0 from J, leaving 7 bases between them. The CDR3 sequence is 13 residues long. Germline V gene lookup returns CDR1 MNHNS and CDR2 SASEGT.

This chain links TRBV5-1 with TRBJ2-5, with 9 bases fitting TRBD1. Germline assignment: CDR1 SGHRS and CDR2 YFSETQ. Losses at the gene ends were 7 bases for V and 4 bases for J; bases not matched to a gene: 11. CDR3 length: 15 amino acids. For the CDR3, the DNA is TGCGCCAGCGTTGAGACAGGGGGAGGCGGAGAGACCCAGTACTTC. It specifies CASVETGGGGETQYF.

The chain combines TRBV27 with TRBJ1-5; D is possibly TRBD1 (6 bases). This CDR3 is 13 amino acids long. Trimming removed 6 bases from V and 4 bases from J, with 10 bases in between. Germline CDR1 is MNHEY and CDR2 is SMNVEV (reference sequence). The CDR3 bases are TGTGCCAGCAGCGGGACACTAAATCAGCCCCAGCATTTT. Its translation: CASSGTLNQPQHF.

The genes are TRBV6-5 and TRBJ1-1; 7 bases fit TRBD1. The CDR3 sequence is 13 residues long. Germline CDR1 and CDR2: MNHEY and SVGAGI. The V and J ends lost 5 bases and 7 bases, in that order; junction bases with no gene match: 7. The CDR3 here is CASSPRDSYEAFF. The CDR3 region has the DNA TGTGCCAGCAGTCCCCGGGACAGTTATGAAGCTTTCTTT.

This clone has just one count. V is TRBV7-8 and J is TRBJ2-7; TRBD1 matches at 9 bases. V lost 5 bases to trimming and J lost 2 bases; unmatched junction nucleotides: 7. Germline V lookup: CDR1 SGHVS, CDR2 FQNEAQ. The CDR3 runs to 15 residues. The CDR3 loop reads CASSPRGQGTYEQYF. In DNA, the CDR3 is TGTGCCAGCAGCCCGCGGGGACAGGGAACCTACGAGCAGTACTTC.

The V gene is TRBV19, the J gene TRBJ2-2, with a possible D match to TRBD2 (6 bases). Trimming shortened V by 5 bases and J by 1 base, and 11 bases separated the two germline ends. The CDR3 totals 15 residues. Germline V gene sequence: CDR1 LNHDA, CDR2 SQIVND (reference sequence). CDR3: CASSPGTLNTGELFF. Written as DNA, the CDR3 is TGTGCCAGTAGTCCGGGGACTCTGAACACCGGGGAGCTGTTTTTT.

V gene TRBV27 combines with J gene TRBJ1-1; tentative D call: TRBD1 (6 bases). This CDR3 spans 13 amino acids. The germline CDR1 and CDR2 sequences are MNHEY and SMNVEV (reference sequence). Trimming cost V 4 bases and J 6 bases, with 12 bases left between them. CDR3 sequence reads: CASSSRTDSEAFF. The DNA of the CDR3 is TGTGCCAGCAGTTCCCGGACAGATTCTGAAGCTTTCTTT.

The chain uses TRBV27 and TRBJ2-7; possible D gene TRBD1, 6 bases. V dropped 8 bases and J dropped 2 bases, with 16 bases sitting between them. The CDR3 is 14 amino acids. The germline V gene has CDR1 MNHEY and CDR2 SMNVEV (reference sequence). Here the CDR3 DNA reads TGTGCCAGCTATCACCGGGACACACCCTACGAGCAGTACTTC. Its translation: CASYHRDTPYEQYF.

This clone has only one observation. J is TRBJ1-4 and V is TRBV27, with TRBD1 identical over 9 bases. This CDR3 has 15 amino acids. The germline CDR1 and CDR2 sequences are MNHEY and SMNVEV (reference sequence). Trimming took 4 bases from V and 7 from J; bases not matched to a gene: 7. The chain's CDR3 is CASSSYRDRAEKLFF. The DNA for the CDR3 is TGTGCCAGCAGTTCATACCGGGACAGGGCTGAAAAACTGTTTTTT.

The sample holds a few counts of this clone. The CDR3 spells CASGRTTSYEQYF. DNA of the CDR3: TGTGCCAGTGGGAGGACAACATCCTACGAGCAGTACTTC. The chain links TRBV19 to TRBJ2-7; tentatively, D is TRBD2 (6 bases). The CDR3 totals 13 residues. The V and J ends lost 8 bases and 1 base respectively, with 12 bases between them. The germline CDR1 and CDR2 sequences are LNHDA and SQIVND (reference sequence).

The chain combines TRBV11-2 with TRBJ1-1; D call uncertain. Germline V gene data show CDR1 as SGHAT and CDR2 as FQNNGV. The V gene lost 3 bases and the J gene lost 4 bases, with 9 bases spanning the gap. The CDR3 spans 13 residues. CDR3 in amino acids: CASSFRAGTEAFF. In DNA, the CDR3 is TGTGCCAGCAGCTTTCGTGCCGGCACTGAAGCTTTCTTT. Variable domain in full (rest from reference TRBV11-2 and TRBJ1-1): EAGVAQSPRYKIIEKRQSVAFWCNPISGHATLYWYQQILGQGPKLLIQFQNNGVVDDSQLPKDRFSAERLKGVDSTLKIQPAKLEDSAVYLCASSFRAGTEAFFGQGTRLTVV.

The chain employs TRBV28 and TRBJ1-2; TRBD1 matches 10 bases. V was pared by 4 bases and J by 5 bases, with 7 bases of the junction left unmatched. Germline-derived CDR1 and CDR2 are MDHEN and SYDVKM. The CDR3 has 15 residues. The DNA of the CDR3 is TGTGCCAGCAGTTCGGGACAGGGGAGGATTTATGGCTACACCTTC. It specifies CASSSGQGRIYGYTF.

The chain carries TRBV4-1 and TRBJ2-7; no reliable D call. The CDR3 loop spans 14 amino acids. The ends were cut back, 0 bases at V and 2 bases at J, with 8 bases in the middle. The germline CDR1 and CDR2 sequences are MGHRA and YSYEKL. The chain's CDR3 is CASSQDTFTYEQYF. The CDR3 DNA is TGCGCCAGCAGCCAAGATACTTTTACCTACGAGCAGTACTTC.

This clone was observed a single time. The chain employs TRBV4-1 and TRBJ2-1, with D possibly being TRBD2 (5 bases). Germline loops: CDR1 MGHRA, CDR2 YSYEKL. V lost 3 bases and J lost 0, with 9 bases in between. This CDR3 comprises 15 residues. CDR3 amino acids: CASSQSGGSYNEQFF. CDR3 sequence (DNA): TGCGCCAGCAGCCAGTCAGGAGGCTCCTACAATGAGCAGTTCTTC.

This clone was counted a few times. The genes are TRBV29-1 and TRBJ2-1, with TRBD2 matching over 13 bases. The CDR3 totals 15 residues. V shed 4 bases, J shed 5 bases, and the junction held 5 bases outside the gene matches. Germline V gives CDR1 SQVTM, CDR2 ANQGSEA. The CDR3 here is CSVGGTSGIHNEQFF. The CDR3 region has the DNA TGCAGCGTTGGCGGGACTAGCGGGATCCACAATGAGCAGTTCTTC.

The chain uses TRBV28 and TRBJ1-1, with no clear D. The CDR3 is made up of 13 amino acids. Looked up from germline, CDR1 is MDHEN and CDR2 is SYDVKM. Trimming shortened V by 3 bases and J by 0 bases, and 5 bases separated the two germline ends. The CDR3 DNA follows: TGTGCCAGCAGTTTTTATATGAACACTGAAGCTTTCTTT. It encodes CASSFYMNTEAFF.

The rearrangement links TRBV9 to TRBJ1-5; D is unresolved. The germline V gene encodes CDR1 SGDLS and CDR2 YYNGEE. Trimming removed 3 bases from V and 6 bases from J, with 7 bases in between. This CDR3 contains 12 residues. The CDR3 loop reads CASSAPFQPQHF. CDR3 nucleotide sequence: TGTGCCAGCAGCGCCCCTTTTCAGCCCCAGCATTTT.